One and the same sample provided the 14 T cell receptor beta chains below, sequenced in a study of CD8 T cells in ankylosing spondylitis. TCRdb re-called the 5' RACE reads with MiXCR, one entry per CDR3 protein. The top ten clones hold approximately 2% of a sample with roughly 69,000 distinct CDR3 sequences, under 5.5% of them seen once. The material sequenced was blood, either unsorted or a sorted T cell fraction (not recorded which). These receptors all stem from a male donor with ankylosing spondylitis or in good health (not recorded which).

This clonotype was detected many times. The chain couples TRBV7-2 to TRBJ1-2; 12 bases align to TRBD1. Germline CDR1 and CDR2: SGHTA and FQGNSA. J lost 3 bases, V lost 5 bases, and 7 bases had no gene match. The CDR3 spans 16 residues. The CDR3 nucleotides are TGTGCCAGCAGCGCCCAGGGACAGGGGGCGCACTATGGCTACACCTTC. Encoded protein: CASSAQGQGAHYGYTF. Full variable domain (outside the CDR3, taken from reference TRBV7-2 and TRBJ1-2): GAGVSQSPSNKVTEKGKDVELRCDPISGHTALYWYRQSLGQGLEFLIYFQGNSAPDKSGLPSDRFSAERTGGSVSTLTIQRTQQEDSAVYLCASSAQGQGAHYGYTFGSGTRLTVV.

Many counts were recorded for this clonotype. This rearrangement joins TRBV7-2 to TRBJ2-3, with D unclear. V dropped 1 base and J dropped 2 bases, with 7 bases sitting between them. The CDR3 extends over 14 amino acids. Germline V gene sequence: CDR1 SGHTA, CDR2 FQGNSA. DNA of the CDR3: TGTGCCAGCAGCTTAGTGTACTACACAGATACGCAGTATTTT. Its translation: CASSLVYYTDTQYF. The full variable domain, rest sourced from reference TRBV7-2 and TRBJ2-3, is GAGVSQSPSNKVTEKGKDVELRCDPISGHTALYWYRQSLGQGLEFLIYFQGNSAPDKSGLPSDRFSAERTGGSVSTLTIQRTQQEDSAVYLCASSLVYYTDTQYFGPGTRLTVL.

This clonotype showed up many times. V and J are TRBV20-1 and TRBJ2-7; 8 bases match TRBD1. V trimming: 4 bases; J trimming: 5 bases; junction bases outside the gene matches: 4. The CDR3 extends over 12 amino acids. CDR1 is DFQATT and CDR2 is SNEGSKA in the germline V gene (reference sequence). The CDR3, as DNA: TGCAGTGCTATTGGACAGGGAAACGAGCAGTACTTC. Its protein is CSAIGQGNEQYF.

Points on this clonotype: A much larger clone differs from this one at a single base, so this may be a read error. The CDR3 coding sequence is TGCGCCAGCAGCGGCAGTCTAGAAGGGACCCAGTACTTC. Residues: CASSGSLEGTQYF. V and J are TRBV5-1 and TRBJ2-5; D call uncertain. Germline V CDR1 and CDR2: SGHRS, YFSETQ. V was shortened by 4 bases and J by 7 bases, with 14 bases between the two germline ends. The CDR3 runs 13 residues.

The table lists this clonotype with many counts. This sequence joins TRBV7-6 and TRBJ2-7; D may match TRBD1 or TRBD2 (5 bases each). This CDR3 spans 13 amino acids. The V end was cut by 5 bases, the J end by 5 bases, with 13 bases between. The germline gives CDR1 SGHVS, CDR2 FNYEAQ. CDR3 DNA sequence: TGTGCCAGCAGCCTCAATAGAGGGGACGAGCAGTACTTC. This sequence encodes CASSLNRGDEQYF.

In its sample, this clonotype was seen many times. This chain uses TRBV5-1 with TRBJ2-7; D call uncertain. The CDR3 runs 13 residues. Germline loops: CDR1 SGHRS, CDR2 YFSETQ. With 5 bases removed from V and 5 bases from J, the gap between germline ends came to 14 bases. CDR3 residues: CASRQGSPNEQYF. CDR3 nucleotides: TGCGCCAGCAGACAAGGATCTCCTAACGAGCAGTACTTC.

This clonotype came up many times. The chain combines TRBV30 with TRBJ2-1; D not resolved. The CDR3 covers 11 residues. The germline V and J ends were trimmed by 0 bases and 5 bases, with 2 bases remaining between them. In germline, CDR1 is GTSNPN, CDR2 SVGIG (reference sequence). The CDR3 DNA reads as TGTGCCTGGAGTGTAAACAATGAGCAGTTCTTC. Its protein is CAWSVNNEQFF.

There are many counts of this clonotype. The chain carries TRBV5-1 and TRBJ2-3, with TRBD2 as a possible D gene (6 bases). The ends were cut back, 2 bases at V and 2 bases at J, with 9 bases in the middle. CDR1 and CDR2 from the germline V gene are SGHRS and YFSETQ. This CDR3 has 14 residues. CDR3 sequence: CASSLGTSTDTQYF. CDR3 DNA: TGCGCCAGCAGCTTAGGGACTTCCACAGATACGCAGTATTTT. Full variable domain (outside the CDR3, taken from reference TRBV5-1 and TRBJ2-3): KAGVTQTPRYLIKTRGQQVTLSCSPISGHRSVSWYQQTPGQGLQFLFEYFSETQRNKGNFPGRFSGRQFSNSRSEMNVSTLELGDSALYLCASSLGTSTDTQYFGPGTRLTVL.

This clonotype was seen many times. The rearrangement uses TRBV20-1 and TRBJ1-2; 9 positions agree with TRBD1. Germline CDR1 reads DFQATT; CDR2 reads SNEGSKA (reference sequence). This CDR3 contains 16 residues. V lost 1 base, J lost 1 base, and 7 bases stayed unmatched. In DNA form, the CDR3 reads TGCAGTGCTAGAGTAGGACAGGGGACGTTTAACTATGGCTACACCTTC. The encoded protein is CSARVGQGTFNYGYTF.

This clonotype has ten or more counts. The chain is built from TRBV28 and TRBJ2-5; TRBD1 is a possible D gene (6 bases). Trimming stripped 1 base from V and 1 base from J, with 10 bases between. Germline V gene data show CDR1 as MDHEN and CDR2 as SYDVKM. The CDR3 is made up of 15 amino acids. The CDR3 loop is CASSLSGDIQETQYF. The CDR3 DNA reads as TGTGCCAGCAGTTTATCAGGGGATATCCAAGAGACCCAGTACTTC.

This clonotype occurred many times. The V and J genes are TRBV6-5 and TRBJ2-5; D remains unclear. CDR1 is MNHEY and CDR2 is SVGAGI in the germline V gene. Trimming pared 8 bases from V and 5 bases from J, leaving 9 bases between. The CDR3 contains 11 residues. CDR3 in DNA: TGTGCCAGCCGACGCGTCGAGACCCAGTACTTC. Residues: CASRRVETQYF.

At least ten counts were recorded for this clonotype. CDR3 amino acids: CASSVSFPADYGYTF. CDR3 sequence (DNA): TGTGCCAGTAGTGTCTCGTTCCCCGCGGACTATGGCTACACCTTC. The chain combines TRBV19 with TRBJ1-2, with D uncertain. V was clipped by 5 bases and J by 3 bases, with 16 bases between them. Per the germline V gene, CDR1 is LNHDA and CDR2 is SQIVND (reference sequence). CDR3 length: 15 residues.

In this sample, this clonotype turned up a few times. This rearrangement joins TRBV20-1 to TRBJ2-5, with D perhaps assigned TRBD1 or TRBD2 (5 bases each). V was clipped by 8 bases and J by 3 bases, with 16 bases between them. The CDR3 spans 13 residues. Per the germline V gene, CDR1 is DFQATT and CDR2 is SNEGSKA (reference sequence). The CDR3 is CSYRPGHKETQYF. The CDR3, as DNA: TGCAGTTATCGCCCGGGGCACAAAGAGACCCAGTACTTC.

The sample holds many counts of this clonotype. The CDR3 loop is CASSSQRSSYNSPLHF. The CDR3 DNA follows: TGTGCCAGCTCAAGTCAGAGGAGCTCCTATAATTCACCCCTCCACTTT. The J gene is TRBJ1-6, the V gene TRBV18; D remains unclear. The germline V and J ends were trimmed by 5 bases and 0 bases, with 11 bases remaining between them. The CDR3 extends over 16 amino acids. Germline CDR1 reads KGHSH; CDR2 reads LQKENI.